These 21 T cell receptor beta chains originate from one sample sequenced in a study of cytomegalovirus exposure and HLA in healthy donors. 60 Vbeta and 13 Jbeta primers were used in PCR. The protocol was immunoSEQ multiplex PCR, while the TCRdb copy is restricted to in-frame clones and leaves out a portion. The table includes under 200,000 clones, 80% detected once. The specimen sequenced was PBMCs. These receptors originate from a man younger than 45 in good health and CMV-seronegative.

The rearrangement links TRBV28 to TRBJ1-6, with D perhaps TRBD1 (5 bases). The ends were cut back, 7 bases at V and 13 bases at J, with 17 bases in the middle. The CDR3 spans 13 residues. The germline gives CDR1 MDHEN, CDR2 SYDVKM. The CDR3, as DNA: TGTGCCAGCAAACCACTTCCAGGGTTTCCCCTCCACTTT. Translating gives CASKPLPGFPLHF.

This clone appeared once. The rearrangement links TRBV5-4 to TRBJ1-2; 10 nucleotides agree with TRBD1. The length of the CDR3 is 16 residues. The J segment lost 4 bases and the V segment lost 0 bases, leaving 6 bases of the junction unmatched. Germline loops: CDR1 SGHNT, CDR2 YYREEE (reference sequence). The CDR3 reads CASSLARGQGTYGYTF. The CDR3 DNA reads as TGTGCCAGCAGCTTGGCCAGGGGACAGGGGACCTATGGCTACACCTTC.

The chain's CDR3 is CASSNYRVQAKNIQYF. As DNA, the CDR3 is TGTGCCAGCAGTAACTACAGGGTACAGGCCAAAAACATTCAGTACTTC. J is TRBJ2-4 and V is TRBV2; maybe TRBD1 (6 bases). The germline V gene encodes CDR1 SNHLY and CDR2 FYNNEI. The ends were cut back, 5 bases at V and 1 base at J, with 15 bases in the middle. CDR3 length: 16 amino acids.

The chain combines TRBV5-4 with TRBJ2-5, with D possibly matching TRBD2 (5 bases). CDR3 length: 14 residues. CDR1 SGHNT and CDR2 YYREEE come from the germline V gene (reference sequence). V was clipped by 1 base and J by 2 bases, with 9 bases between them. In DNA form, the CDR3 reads TGTGCCAGCAGCTTGCCGGTAGCGCAAGAGACCCAGTACTTC. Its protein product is CASSLPVAQETQYF.

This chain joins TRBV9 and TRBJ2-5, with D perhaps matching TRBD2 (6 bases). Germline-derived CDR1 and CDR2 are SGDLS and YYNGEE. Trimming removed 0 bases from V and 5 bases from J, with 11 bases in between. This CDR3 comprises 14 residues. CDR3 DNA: TGTGCCAGCAGCGTAGGAGCGGGCGGGGAGACCCAGTACTTC. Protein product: CASSVGAGGETQYF.

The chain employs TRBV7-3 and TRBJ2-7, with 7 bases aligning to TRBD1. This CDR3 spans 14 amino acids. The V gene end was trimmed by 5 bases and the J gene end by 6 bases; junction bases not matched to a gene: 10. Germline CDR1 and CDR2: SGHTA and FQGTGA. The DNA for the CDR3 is TGTGCCAGCAGCAAGACAGGGCCATTTGGCGAGCAGTACTTC. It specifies CASSKTGPFGEQYF.

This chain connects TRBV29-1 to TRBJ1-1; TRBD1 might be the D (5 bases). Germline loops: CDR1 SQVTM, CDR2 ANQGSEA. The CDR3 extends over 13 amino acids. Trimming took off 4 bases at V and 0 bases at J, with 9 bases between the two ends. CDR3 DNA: TGCAGCGTTGTCCGGGGGGTGAACACTGAAGCTTTCTTT. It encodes CSVVRGVNTEAFF. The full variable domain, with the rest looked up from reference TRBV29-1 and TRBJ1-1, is SAVISQKPSRDICQRGTSLTIQCQVDSQVTMMFWYRQQPGQSLTLIATANQGSEATYESGFVIDKFPISRPNLTFSTLTVSNMSPEDSSIYLCSVVRGVNTEAFFGQGTRLTVV.

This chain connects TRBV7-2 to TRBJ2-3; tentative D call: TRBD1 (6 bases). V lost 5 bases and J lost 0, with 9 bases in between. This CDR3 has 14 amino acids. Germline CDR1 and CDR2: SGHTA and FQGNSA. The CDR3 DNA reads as TGTGCCAGCAGCCCAGGGGCAAGCACAGATACGCAGTATTTT. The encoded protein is CASSPGASTDTQYF. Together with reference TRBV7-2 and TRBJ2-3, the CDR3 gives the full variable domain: GAGVSQSPSNKVTEKGKDVELRCDPISGHTALYWYRQSLGQGLEFLIYFQGNSAPDKSGLPSDRFSAERTGGSVSTLTIQRTQQEDSAVYLCASSPGASTDTQYFGPGTRLTVL.

CDR3 protein: CASTSTSNYGYTF. CDR3 sequence (DNA): TGTGCCAGCACCTCGACATCTAACTATGGCTACACCTTC. This chain uses TRBV28 with TRBJ1-2, with D hard to call. The germline V gene encodes CDR1 MDHEN and CDR2 SYDVKM. The CDR3 loop spans 13 amino acids. Trimming cost V 7 bases and J 0 bases, with 9 bases left between them.

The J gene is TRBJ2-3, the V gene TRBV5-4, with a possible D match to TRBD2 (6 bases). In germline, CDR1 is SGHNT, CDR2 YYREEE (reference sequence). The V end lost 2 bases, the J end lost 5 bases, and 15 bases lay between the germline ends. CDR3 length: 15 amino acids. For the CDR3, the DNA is TGTGCCAGCAGCTTATGGAGTAGCGGAATAGATACGCAGTATTTT. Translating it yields CASSLWSSGIDTQYF. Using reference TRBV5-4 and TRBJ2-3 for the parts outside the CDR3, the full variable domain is ETGVTQSPTHLIKTRGQQVTLRCSSQSGHNTVSWYQQALGQGPQFIFQYYREEENGRGNFPPRFSGLQFPNYSSELNVNALELDDSALYLCASSLWSSGIDTQYFGPGTRLTVL.

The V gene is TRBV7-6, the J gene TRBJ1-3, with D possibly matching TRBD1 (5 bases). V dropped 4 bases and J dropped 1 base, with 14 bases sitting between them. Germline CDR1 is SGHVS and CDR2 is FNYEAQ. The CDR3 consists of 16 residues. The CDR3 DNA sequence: TGTGCCAGCAGCTCCCGAAGGCAGGGTTCTGGAAACACCATATATTTT. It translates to CASSSRRQGSGNTIYF.

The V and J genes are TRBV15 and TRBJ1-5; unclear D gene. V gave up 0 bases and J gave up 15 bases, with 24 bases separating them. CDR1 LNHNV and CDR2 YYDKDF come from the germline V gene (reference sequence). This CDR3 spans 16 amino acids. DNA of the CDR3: TGTGCCACCAGCAGAGATGTCGCAGGAAAAGCCCTAAATACGCATTTT. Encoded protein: CATSRDVAGKALNTHF.

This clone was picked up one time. For the CDR3, the DNA is TGTGCCAGCAGCCGCAACGCCGGGACAGGCCTAACGGGGGGAAACACCATATATTTT. Translation gives CASSRNAGTGLTGGNTIYF. This sequence joins TRBV14 and TRBJ1-3; 8 nucleotides match TRBD1. This CDR3 comprises 19 residues. V shed 4 bases, J shed 4 bases, and the junction held 18 bases outside the gene matches. Germline values: CDR1 SGHDN, CDR2 FVKESK. Based on the CDR3 plus reference TRBV14 and TRBJ1-3, the full variable domain is EAGVTQFPSHSVIEKGQTVTLRCDPISGHDNLYWYRRVMGKEIKFLLHFVKESKQDESGMPNNRFLAERTGGTYSTLKVQPAELEDSGVYFCASSRNAGTGLTGGNTIYFGEGSWLTVV.

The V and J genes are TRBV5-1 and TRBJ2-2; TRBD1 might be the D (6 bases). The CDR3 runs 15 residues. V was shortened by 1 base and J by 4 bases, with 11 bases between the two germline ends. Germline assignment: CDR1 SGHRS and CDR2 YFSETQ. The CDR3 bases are TGCGCCAGCAGCTTGTCAGGGGCGCTCACCGGGGAGCTGTTTTTT. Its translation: CASSLSGALTGELFF.

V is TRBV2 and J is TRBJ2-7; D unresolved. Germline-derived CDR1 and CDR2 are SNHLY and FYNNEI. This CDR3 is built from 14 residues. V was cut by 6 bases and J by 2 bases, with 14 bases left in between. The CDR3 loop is CASRFEPTAYEQYF. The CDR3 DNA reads TGTGCCAGCAGGTTTGAACCTACCGCCTACGAGCAGTACTTC.

The CDR3 coding sequence is TGCGCCAGCAGGGACTGGGCGACAGGGGGAACAGATACGCAGTATTTT. Translated: CASRDWATGGTDTQYF. The chain combines TRBV5-1 with TRBJ2-3, with 9 bases that match TRBD1. This CDR3 is 16 amino acids long. Germline CDR1 and CDR2: SGHRS and YFSETQ. V trimming: 5 bases; J trimming: 3 bases; junction bases outside the gene matches: 10.

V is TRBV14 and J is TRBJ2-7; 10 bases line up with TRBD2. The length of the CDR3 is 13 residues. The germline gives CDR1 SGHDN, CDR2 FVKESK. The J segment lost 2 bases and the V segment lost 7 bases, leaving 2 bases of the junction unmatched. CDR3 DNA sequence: TGTGCCAGCAAGCGGGAGGGGGCCTACGAGCAGTACTTC. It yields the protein CASKREGAYEQYF.

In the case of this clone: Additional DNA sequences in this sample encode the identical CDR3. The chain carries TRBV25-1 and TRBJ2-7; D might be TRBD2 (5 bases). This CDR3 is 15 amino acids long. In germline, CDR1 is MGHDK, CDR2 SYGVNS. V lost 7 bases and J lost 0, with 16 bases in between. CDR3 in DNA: TGTGCCAGCAAACCGGGGTCAGGAAGCTCCTACGAGCAGTACTTC. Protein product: CASKPGSGSSYEQYF.

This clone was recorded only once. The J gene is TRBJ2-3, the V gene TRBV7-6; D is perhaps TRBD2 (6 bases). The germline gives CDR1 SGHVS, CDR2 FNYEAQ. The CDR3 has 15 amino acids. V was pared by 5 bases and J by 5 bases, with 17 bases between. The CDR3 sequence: CASSLRNLAIDTQYF. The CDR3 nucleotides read TGTGCCAGCAGCCTGAGGAATCTAGCGATAGATACGCAGTATTTT.

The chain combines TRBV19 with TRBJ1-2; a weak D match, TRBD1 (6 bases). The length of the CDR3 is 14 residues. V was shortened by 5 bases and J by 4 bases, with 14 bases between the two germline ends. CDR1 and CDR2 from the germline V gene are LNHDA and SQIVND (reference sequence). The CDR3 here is CASSGTGPIYGYTF. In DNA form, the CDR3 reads TGTGCCAGTAGTGGAACAGGGCCGATCTATGGCTACACCTTC.

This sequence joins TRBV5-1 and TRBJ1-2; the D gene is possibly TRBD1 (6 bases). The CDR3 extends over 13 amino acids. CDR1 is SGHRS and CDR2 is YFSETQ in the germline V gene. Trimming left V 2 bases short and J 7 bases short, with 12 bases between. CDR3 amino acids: CASSLGTPIGYTF. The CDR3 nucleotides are TGCGCCAGCAGCTTAGGGACACCGATTGGCTACACCTTC.